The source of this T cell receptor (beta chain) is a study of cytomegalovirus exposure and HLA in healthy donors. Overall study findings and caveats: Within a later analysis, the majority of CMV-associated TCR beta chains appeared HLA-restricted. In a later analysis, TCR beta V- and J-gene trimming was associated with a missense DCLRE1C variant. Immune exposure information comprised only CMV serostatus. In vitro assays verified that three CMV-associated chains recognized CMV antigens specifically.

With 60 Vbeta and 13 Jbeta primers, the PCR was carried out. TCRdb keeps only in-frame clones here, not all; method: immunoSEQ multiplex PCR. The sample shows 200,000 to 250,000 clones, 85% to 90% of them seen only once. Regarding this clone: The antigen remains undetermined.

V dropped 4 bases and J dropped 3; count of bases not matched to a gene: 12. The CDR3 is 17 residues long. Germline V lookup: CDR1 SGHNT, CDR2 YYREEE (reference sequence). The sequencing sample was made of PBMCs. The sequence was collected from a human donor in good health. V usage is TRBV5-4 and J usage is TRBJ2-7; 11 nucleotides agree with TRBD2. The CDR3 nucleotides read TGTGCCAGCAGCGGGGACGTAGCGGGAGGGCGGATCTACGAGCAGTACTTC. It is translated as CASSGDVAGGRIYEQYF.